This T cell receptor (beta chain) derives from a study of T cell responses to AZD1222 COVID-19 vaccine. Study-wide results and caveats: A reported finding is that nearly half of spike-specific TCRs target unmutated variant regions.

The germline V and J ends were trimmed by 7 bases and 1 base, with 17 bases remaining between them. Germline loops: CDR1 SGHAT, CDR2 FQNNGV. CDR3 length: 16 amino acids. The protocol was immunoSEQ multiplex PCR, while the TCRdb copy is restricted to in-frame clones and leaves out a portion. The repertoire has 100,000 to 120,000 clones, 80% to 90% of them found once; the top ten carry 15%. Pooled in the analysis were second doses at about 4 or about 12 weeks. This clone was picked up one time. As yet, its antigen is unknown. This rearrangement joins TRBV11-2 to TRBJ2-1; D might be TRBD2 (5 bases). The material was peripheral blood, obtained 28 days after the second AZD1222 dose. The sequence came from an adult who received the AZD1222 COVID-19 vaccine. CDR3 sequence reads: CASIIGLLGSYNEQFF. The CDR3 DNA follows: TGTGCCAGCATCATCGGACTTTTAGGGTCCTACAATGAGCAGTTCTTC.